These 20 T cell receptor beta chains came from one sample sequenced in a study of cytomegalovirus exposure and HLA in healthy donors. This PCR relied on a set of 60 Vbeta primers and 13 Jbeta primers. Clones were sequenced by immunoSEQ multiplex PCR, and TCRdb holds only the in-frame ones, with some missing. The sample holds roughly 150,000 clones, around four fifths seen once. The sample was PBMCs. The receptors come from a man aged 25 to 40 in good health and CMV-seronegative.

This clone occurred once. The chain carries TRBV6-4 and TRBJ2-1, with 8 bases that match TRBD2. V was clipped by 2 bases and J by 2 bases; unmatched bases: 5. The CDR3 loop spans 16 amino acids. Germline assignment: CDR1 MRHNA and CDR2 SNTAGT. The CDR3 bases are TGTGCCAGCAGTGACCGGGGGGGGTTCACCTACAATGAGCAGTTCTTC. It translates to CASSDRGGFTYNEQFF.

The rearrangement uses TRBV29-1 and TRBJ1-2, with D maybe TRBD1 (5 bases). The CDR3 sequence is 12 residues long. The V and J ends lost 5 bases and 4 bases respectively, with 11 bases between them. Germline assignment: CDR1 SQVTM and CDR2 ANQGSEA. DNA for the CDR3: TGCAGCGTTCAAATGGGGGGCTATGGCTACACCTTC. As protein: CSVQMGGYGYTF.

The V call is TRBV19, the J call TRBJ2-3; 7 bases fit TRBD1. CDR1 is LNHDA and CDR2 is SQIVND in the germline V gene (reference sequence). Losses at the gene ends were 5 bases for V and 2 bases for J; bases not matched to a gene: 10. The CDR3 runs 16 residues. CDR3 loop: CASSPTTGSITDTQYF. In nucleotides, the CDR3 is TGTGCCAGTAGTCCGACGACAGGGTCAATCACAGATACGCAGTATTTT.

The V gene is TRBV29-1, the J gene TRBJ2-5; 9 bases fit TRBD2. The CDR3 has 12 residues. Trimming cost V 7 bases and J 3 bases; bases outside gene matches: 3. CDR1 SQVTM and CDR2 ANQGSEA come from the germline V gene. CDR3 protein: CSGGGAEETQYF. DNA for the CDR3: TGCAGCGGCGGGGGGGCGGAAGAGACCCAGTACTTC.

V and J are TRBV7-2 and TRBJ1-2, with 9 bases aligning to TRBD1. The germline V gene encodes CDR1 SGHTA and CDR2 FQGNSA. The length of the CDR3 is 14 residues. V shed 4 bases, J shed 4 bases, and the junction held 4 bases outside the gene matches. Here the CDR3 DNA reads TGTGCCAGCAGCTCTGGACAGGGGACCTATGGCTACACCTTC. As protein: CASSSGQGTYGYTF.

The chain is built from TRBV27 and TRBJ1-4, with D unresolved. Deletions cut 3 bases from V and 8 bases from J, with 4 bases between. From germline, CDR1 is MNHEY and CDR2 SMNVEV (reference sequence). The CDR3 has 11 residues. CDR3 protein: CASSFGEKLFF. The CDR3 nucleotides read TGTGCCAGCAGTTTCGGGGAAAAACTGTTTTTT.

The gene calls are TRBV15 and TRBJ2-5; TRBD1 might be the D (6 bases). The CDR3 length is 13 residues. The V and J ends lost 3 bases and 5 bases respectively, with 10 bases between them. The germline V gene encodes CDR1 LNHNV and CDR2 YYDKDF (reference sequence). In nucleotides, the CDR3 is TGTGCCACCAGCAGGAAAGGGGGTGAGACCCAGTACTTC. Encoded protein: CATSRKGGETQYF.

V is TRBV5-1 and J is TRBJ2-7; possibly TRBD1 for D (6 bases). CDR3 size: 13 residues. V was cut by 4 bases and J by 3 bases, with 11 bases left in between. Germline-derived CDR1 and CDR2 are SGHRS and YFSETQ. The CDR3 here is CASSIGTNYEQYF. As DNA, the CDR3 is TGCGCCAGCAGCATCGGGACAAACTACGAGCAGTACTTC.

As regards this clone: At one end, the junction sequence differs from germline, possibly due to a read error. J is TRBJ2-3 and V is TRBV11-2; D may be TRBD1 (5 bases). The CDR3 extends over 17 amino acids. In germline, CDR1 is SGHAT, CDR2 FQNNGV. The CDR3 region is CASSLRPYKIPTGTQYF. The CDR3 nucleotides read TGTGCCAGCAGCCTACGGCCCTACAAAATCCCCACAGGTACGCAGTATTTT.

This clone was observed a handful of times. This rearrangement joins TRBV28 to TRBJ1-5; D not resolved. The CDR3 runs 12 residues. Germline CDR1 MDHEN, CDR2 SYDVKM. Trimming removed 10 bases from V and 7 bases from J, with 14 bases in between. CDR3 in amino acids: CAISSVSQPQHF. DNA for the CDR3: TGTGCCATCTCCTCGGTATCGCAGCCCCAGCATTTT. Drawing the rest from reference TRBV28 and TRBJ1-5, the complete variable domain is DVKVTQSSRYLVKRTGEKVFLECVQDMDHENMFWYRQDPGLGLRLIYFSYDVKMKEKGDIPEGYSVSREKKERFSLILESASTNQTSMYLCAISSVSQPQHFGDGTRLSIL.

This chain uses TRBV27 with TRBJ2-7, with 9 bases fitting TRBD2. The germline gives CDR1 MNHEY, CDR2 SMNVEV (reference sequence). This CDR3 spans 14 amino acids. The ends lost 3 bases at V and 4 bases at J; junction bases unmatched: 4. Here the CDR3 DNA reads TGTGCCAGCAGTTTTGGCGGGAGGGTTTACGAGCAGTACTTC. This codes for CASSFGGRVYEQYF.

This chain connects TRBV4-1 to TRBJ1-5; D possibly corresponds to TRBD1 (6 bases). V dropped 0 bases and J dropped 2 bases, with 11 bases sitting between them. Per the germline V gene, CDR1 is MGHRA and CDR2 is YSYEKL. The CDR3 is 16 amino acids. The chain's CDR3 is CASSQDEGVGNQPQHF. The CDR3 DNA sequence: TGCGCCAGCAGCCAAGATGAGGGGGTAGGCAATCAGCCCCAGCATTTT.

The rearrangement links TRBV5-1 to TRBJ2-3; TRBD2 matches at 7 bases. This CDR3 region has 15 residues. Trimming at V came to 7 bases and at J to 1 base, leaving 9 bases not matched to a gene. Germline lookup yields CDR1 SGHRS and CDR2 YFSETQ. The CDR3, as DNA: TGCGCCAGCCGAAGGGGTAGCGGGCGCACAGATACGCAGTATTTT. It yields the protein CASRRGSGRTDTQYF.

The chain couples TRBV2 to TRBJ2-3; tentatively, D is TRBD2 (5 bases). The CDR3 is 17 residues long. Deletions cut 0 bases from V and 0 bases from J, with 13 bases between. CDR1 SNHLY and CDR2 FYNNEI come from the germline V gene. The CDR3 DNA follows: TGTGCCAGCAGTGAAGCGCTTCTAGCTTCTAGCACAGATACGCAGTATTTT. Protein sequence: CASSEALLASSTDTQYF.

The rearrangement uses TRBV4-3 and TRBJ1-1, with a tentative D call TRBD1 (6 bases). This CDR3 is built from 14 residues. CDR1 is LGHNA, CDR2 YSLEER, per germline. V was clipped by 0 bases and J by 5 bases, with 10 bases between them. Written as DNA, the CDR3 is TGCGCCAGCAGCCAAGATTACAGGGTTACTGAAGCTTTCTTT. It translates to CASSQDYRVTEAFF.

This clone was counted between two and nine times. The genes are TRBV5-1 and TRBJ2-7, with TRBD2 as a possible D gene (6 bases). V shed 2 bases and J shed 4 bases, with 13 bases lying between them. This CDR3 is 14 amino acids long. Per the germline V gene, CDR1 is SGHRS and CDR2 is YFSETQ. CDR3 DNA sequence: TGCGCCAGCAGCTTCAGCAGCGGGCGGTACGAGCAGTACTTC. Its translation: CASSFSSGRYEQYF.

The rearrangement joins TRBV29-1 to TRBJ1-1; D gene ambiguous. The germline V gene encodes CDR1 SQVTM and CDR2 ANQGSEA. The CDR3 runs 11 residues. Trimming removed 4 bases from V and 5 bases from J, with 8 bases in between. CDR3 bases: TGCAGCGTTGTTAAAATTACTGAAGCTTTCTTT. Its protein product is CSVVKITEAFF. Using reference TRBV29-1 and TRBJ1-1 for the parts outside the CDR3, the full variable domain is SAVISQKPSRDICQRGTSLTIQCQVDSQVTMMFWYRQQPGQSLTLIATANQGSEATYESGFVIDKFPISRPNLTFSTLTVSNMSPEDSSIYLCSVVKITEAFFGQGTRLTVV.

The gene calls are TRBV18 and TRBJ1-2, with TRBD1 matching over 7 bases. Losses at the gene ends were 5 bases for V and 2 bases for J; bases not matched to a gene: 5. The CDR3 is 14 amino acids. CDR1 is KGHSH and CDR2 is LQKENI in the germline V gene. This CDR3 is CASSSDRLNYGYTF. The CDR3 nucleotides are TGTGCCAGCTCATCGGACAGGCTGAACTATGGCTACACCTTC.

V usage is TRBV19 and J usage is TRBJ1-3; 9 bases are shared with TRBD1. V dropped 8 bases and J dropped 2; count of bases not matched to a gene: 4. Germline lookup yields CDR1 LNHDA and CDR2 SQIVND (reference sequence). The CDR3 sequence is 14 residues long. CDR3 sequence (DNA): TGTGCCAGTGCGCGACAGGGGGCTGGAAACACCATATATTTT. It specifies CASARQGAGNTIYF.

In DNA, the CDR3 is TGTGCCAGCAGCTTTACAGGGGCCGACACCGGGGAGCTGTTTTTT. It yields the protein CASSFTGADTGELFF. The gene calls are TRBV11-2 and TRBJ2-2; 7 bases are shared with TRBD1. V shed 3 bases and J 3 bases; nucleotides not matched to a gene: 4. Germline-derived CDR1 and CDR2 are SGHAT and FQNNGV. CDR3 length: 15 residues.